The sequence of this T cell receptor beta chain was determined in a study of tumor and adjacent non-tumor tissue in lung cancer. Study observations and caveats: Top 100 clones took a larger repertoire share in normal lung. Significantly higher TCR diversity was found in tumor than normal lung.

TCRbeta libraries were built with three rounds of nested PCR, modified from ARM-PCR. TCRdb itself ran the multiplex PCR reads through MiXCR, one entry per CDR3 protein. The sample carries some 77,000 distinct CDR3 sequences, around 65% recorded once. CDR1 is SGHNT, CDR2 YYREEE, per germline (reference sequence). The CDR3 totals 14 residues. RNA was extracted from bulk tissue without any cell sorting. Donors were chemotherapy-naive, newly diagnosed lung cancer surgical patients in China, August–late 2014. Concerning this clonotype itself: Its target is not known. Sequence at one end of the junction differs from germline and may be a read error.

Sequenced material: lung tumor tissue. The clonotype was recovered from a woman between 65 and 79 years old with non-small cell lung cancer. The rearrangement joins TRBV5-4 to TRBJ2-7, with 9 bases identical to TRBD2. The CDR3 loop is CTSSLALAGNEQYF. The DNA of the CDR3 is TGTACCAGCAGCTTGGCCCTAGCGGGGAACGAGCAGTACTTC.